Listed below are T cell receptor beta chains from one sample, sequenced in a study of T-cell reconstitution after alpha-beta-depleted transplantation in children. TCRdb redid the calling of the PCR reads with MiXCR, one entry per CDR3 protein. The profile shows roughly 200,000 distinct CDR3 sequences, approximately 6.9% of them singletons. Sequenced material: PBMCs, taken before TCRalphabeta/CD19-depleted stem cell transplant. Receptors originate from a boy aged 2 to 10 with acute lymphoblastic leukemia, due to receive a stem cell transplant. Both conserved end residues are part of each CDR3. Fields, in order: CDR3 DNA, CDR3 protein, J gene, V gene, D gene, clone size. The D gene is left open where the match is weak. Clone size is stated in some rows and not others, as once, few, many or a class when expanded.

CDR3 DNA: TGTGCCAGCAGCTGGAGCACTAGGGAGCAGTTCTTC
CDR3 protein: CASSWSTREQFF
J gene: TRBJ2-1
V gene: TRBV7-2
D gene: .
clone size: few

CDR3 DNA: TGTGCCAGCGGACCGACAGGGGGTGTGAGCACAGATACGCAGTATTTT
CDR3 protein: CASGPTGGVSTDTQYF
J gene: TRBJ2-3
V gene: TRBV25-1
D gene: TRBD1
clone size: many

CDR3 DNA: TGTGCCAGCAGCGAGGGACAGGGCCTCTCTGGGGCCAACGTCCTGACTTTC
CDR3 protein: CASSEGQGLSGANVLTF
J gene: TRBJ2-6
V gene: TRBV7-8
D gene: TRBD1
clone size: many

CDR3 DNA: TGTGCCAGCAGCACAAAGGGGTCTAGCGGGGGGTTGGAGACCCAGTACTTC
CDR3 protein: CASSTKGSSGGLETQYF
J gene: TRBJ2-5
V gene: TRBV5-4
D gene: TRBD2
clone size: .

CDR3 DNA: TGCAGTGCTAGGGCGACTAGCGCGTCCACCGGGGAGCTGTTTTTT
CDR3 protein: CSARATSASTGELFF
J gene: TRBJ2-2
V gene: TRBV20-1
D gene: TRBD2
clone size: many

CDR3 DNA: TGTGCCAGCAGCTTAGGGGGGGTCTACGAGCAGTACTTC
CDR3 protein: CASSLGGVYEQYF
J gene: TRBJ2-7
V gene: TRBV7-2
D gene: .
clone size: many

CDR3 DNA: TGCAGTGCCATCCGGGGGGCGAGTACAGATACGCAGTATTTT
CDR3 protein: CSAIRGASTDTQYF
J gene: TRBJ2-3
V gene: TRBV20-1
D gene: .
clone size: many

CDR3 DNA: TGCAGTGCGTACGCAGCGGGAGGGCCTTTCTTC
CDR3 protein: CSAYAAGGPFF
J gene: TRBJ2-1
V gene: TRBV20-1
D gene: TRBD2
clone size: few

CDR3 DNA: TGTGCCAGCAGCCCTCGACAGACGTATAACGAGCAGTACTTC
CDR3 protein: CASSPRQTYNEQYF
J gene: TRBJ2-7
V gene: TRBV7-2
D gene: .
clone size: many

CDR3 DNA: TGCAGTGTAAATGGGGTCGGGGCCGATAAACCTTTCTTT
CDR3 protein: CSVNGVGADKPFF
J gene: TRBJ1-1
V gene: TRBV20-1
D gene: .
clone size: .

CDR3 DNA: TGTGCCAGCAGTGAGGGTACAGGGTCGGAGACCCAGTACTTC
CDR3 protein: CASSEGTGSETQYF
J gene: TRBJ2-5
V gene: TRBV25-1
D gene: .
clone size: many

CDR3 DNA: TGCAGTGCTAGCCCTAGTCCTAGCACAGATACGCAGTATTTT
CDR3 protein: CSASPSPSTDTQYF
J gene: TRBJ2-3
V gene: TRBV20-1
D gene: .
clone size: many

CDR3 DNA: TGCAGTGCTAGCTTACGACTAGCGGGGGCCTACGAGCAGTACTTC
CDR3 protein: CSASLRLAGAYEQYF
J gene: TRBJ2-7
V gene: TRBV20-1
D gene: TRBD2
clone size: .

CDR3 DNA: TGTGCCAGCAGTGCCCGGGCCTCGGTGAATTCACCCCTCCACTTT
CDR3 protein: CASSARASVNSPLHF
J gene: TRBJ1-6
V gene: TRBV2
D gene: .
clone size: few

CDR3 DNA: TGTGCCATCAGTGAGATACACGCTAACTATGGCTACACCTTC
CDR3 protein: CAISEIHANYGYTF
J gene: TRBJ1-2
V gene: TRBV10-3
D gene: .
clone size: .

CDR3 DNA: TGCGCCAGCGGCCCTGAAGGGGGTGAGCATTTCTTC
CDR3 protein: CASGPEGGEHFF
J gene: TRBJ2-1
V gene: TRBV10-2
D gene: .
clone size: many

CDR3 DNA: TGTGCCAGCAGCTTAGTTGGACCGGGACAGGGGATTCGGAACACCGGGGAGCTGTTTTTT
CDR3 protein: CASSLVGPGQGIRNTGELFF
J gene: TRBJ2-2
V gene: TRBV7-8
D gene: TRBD1
clone size: many

CDR3 DNA: TGTGCCAGCAGCTTGTGGAGGGACTCTTCGAACACCGGGGAGCTGTTTTTT
CDR3 protein: CASSLWRDSSNTGELFF
J gene: TRBJ2-2
V gene: TRBV5-5
D gene: .
clone size: many

CDR3 DNA: TGTGCCAGCAGCTTCAAGGTGGGACTAGCGGGGTCCGATGAGCAGTTCTTC
CDR3 protein: CASSFKVGLAGSDEQFF
J gene: TRBJ2-1
V gene: TRBV5-6
D gene: TRBD2
clone size: .

CDR3 DNA: TGTGCCAGCAACGGTGGGGGGCTCTACGAGCAGTACTTC
CDR3 protein: CASNGGGLYEQYF
J gene: TRBJ2-7
V gene: TRBV6-6
D gene: .
clone size: few

CDR3 DNA: TGTGCCAGCAGCTTATCAGGGCGTGGGGCCAACGTCCTGACTTTC
CDR3 protein: CASSLSGRGANVLTF
J gene: TRBJ2-6
V gene: TRBV7-2
D gene: .
clone size: .

CDR3 DNA: TGCAGCGTTGAAAGGCAGACAGCTAGAACAACTAATGAAAAACTGTTTTTT
CDR3 protein: CSVERQTARTTNEKLFF
J gene: TRBJ1-4
V gene: TRBV29-1
D gene: .
clone size: many

CDR3 DNA: TGTGCCAGCAGCCAAGGGGGGTTAGGAACCTACGAGCAGTACTTC
CDR3 protein: CASSQGGLGTYEQYF
J gene: TRBJ2-7
V gene: TRBV3-1
D gene: .
clone size: .

CDR3 DNA: TGTGCAACAGCAAGGAATGCTCAATCCTACGAGCAGTACTTC
CDR3 protein: CATARNAQSYEQYF
J gene: TRBJ2-7
V gene: TRBV7-2
D gene: .
clone size: many

CDR3 DNA: TGTGCTAGTGGTTCTGAACAACCACCGGGACAGGGCAATCAGCCCCAGCATTTT
CDR3 protein: CASGSEQPPGQGNQPQHF
J gene: TRBJ1-5
V gene: TRBV12-5
D gene: TRBD1
clone size: .

CDR3 DNA: TGTGCCAGCAGCCCCCGTCCGGGGGGGTCTTGGGAGCAGTACTTC
CDR3 protein: CASSPRPGGSWEQYF
J gene: TRBJ2-7
V gene: TRBV7-2
D gene: TRBD2
clone size: .

CDR3 DNA: TGCAGTGGTGCTCGCGGGAGGGCCCCAGAGACCCAGTACTTC
CDR3 protein: CSGARGRAPETQYF
J gene: TRBJ2-5
V gene: TRBV20-1
D gene: TRBD2
clone size: .

CDR3 DNA: TGCAGCGTTGAACTGAGCGGGAGTTGGTATTCAGATACGCAGTATTTT
CDR3 protein: CSVELSGSWYSDTQYF
J gene: TRBJ2-3
V gene: TRBV29-1
D gene: TRBD2
clone size: many

CDR3 DNA: TGTGCCAGCTCCCGAACCTCCAGTAGCAATCAGCCCCAGCATTTT
CDR3 protein: CASSRTSSSNQPQHF
J gene: TRBJ1-5
V gene: TRBV9
D gene: .
clone size: .

CDR3 DNA: TGCGCCAGCAGAAGACTAGCGGGGGCCGAGACCCAGTACTTC
CDR3 protein: CASRRLAGAETQYF
J gene: TRBJ2-5
V gene: TRBV5-1
D gene: TRBD2
clone size: many

CDR3 DNA: TGTTCCAGCAGTTACGGACTACGGAGGGAGACCCAGTACTTC
CDR3 protein: CSSSYGLRRETQYF
J gene: TRBJ2-5
V gene: TRBV6-5
D gene: .
clone size: many

CDR3 DNA: TGTGCCAGCAGTGACGGGCGAAGGACTAGCGGGGGGGCAGATGAGCAGTTCTTC
CDR3 protein: CASSDGRRTSGGADEQFF
J gene: TRBJ2-1
V gene: TRBV6-4
D gene: TRBD2
clone size: many

CDR3 DNA: TGTGCCAGCAGTTTAGCTGGGACAGGGATGGATGAGCAGTTCTTC
CDR3 protein: CASSLAGTGMDEQFF
J gene: TRBJ2-1
V gene: TRBV27
D gene: TRBD1
clone size: few

CDR3 DNA: TGTGCCAGCAGTTCGCCCCAGGGGGCTAATTCACCCCTCCACTTT
CDR3 protein: CASSSPQGANSPLHF
J gene: TRBJ1-6
V gene: TRBV28
D gene: TRBD1
clone size: few

CDR3 DNA: TGTGCCAGCAGCTACCGGGAGGCTCGGGAGCAGTACTTC
CDR3 protein: CASSYREAREQYF
J gene: TRBJ2-7
V gene: TRBV7-2
D gene: TRBD2
clone size: .

CDR3 DNA: TGTGCCAGCACCCCGGACCCGAACACCGGGGAGCTGTTTTTT
CDR3 protein: CASTPDPNTGELFF
J gene: TRBJ2-2
V gene: TRBV6-5
D gene: .
clone size: many

CDR3 DNA: TGTGCCAGCAGTCCCGGACGGAGCTCCTACGAGCAGTACTTC
CDR3 protein: CASSPGRSSYEQYF
J gene: TRBJ2-7
V gene: TRBV27
D gene: .
clone size: few

CDR3 DNA: TGTGCCAGCAGCTTGATGGACTATTCGCTAGATACGCAGTATTTT
CDR3 protein: CASSLMDYSLDTQYF
J gene: TRBJ2-3
V gene: TRBV11-2
D gene: .
clone size: many

CDR3 DNA: TGTGCCAGCAGTTTAGGCTCCGGACAGGGTCGGGAAAAACTGTTTTTT
CDR3 protein: CASSLGSGQGREKLFF
J gene: TRBJ1-4
V gene: TRBV28
D gene: TRBD1
clone size: few

CDR3 DNA: TGTGCCAGCAGCGTGACGGGGGAAATTAACCAGCCCCAGCATTTT
CDR3 protein: CASSVTGEINQPQHF
J gene: TRBJ1-5
V gene: TRBV9
D gene: .
clone size: few

CDR3 DNA: TGTGCCAGCAGAACAGACGTCAGTTATAGCAATCAGCCCCAGCATTTT
CDR3 protein: CASRTDVSYSNQPQHF
J gene: TRBJ1-5
V gene: TRBV6-2/TRBV6-3
D gene: .
clone size: many

CDR3 DNA: TGTGCCAGCAGCCCAACAGGGGGCGCTTACAATGAGCAGTTCTTC
CDR3 protein: CASSPTGGAYNEQFF
J gene: TRBJ2-1
V gene: TRBV7-2
D gene: TRBD1
clone size: many